This entry is about one T cell receptor (beta chain). Its antigen is not identified. This sample was taken from a study of fetal regulatory T cell absence and autoimmunity. Overall study context: The IPEX patients lacked clinical diabetes but had exocrine pancreas autoimmunity. Findings and caveats of the study: Antigen-driven pancreatic autoimmunity before birth in IPEX was inferred from oligoclonal enrichment. Oligoclonal TCR enrichment in pancreas over cord blood reached over 100-fold for some clones.

The germline CDR1 and CDR2 sequences are SEHNR and FQNEAQ (reference sequence). Trimming stripped 1 base from V and 1 base from J, with 7 bases between. The CDR3 extends over 14 amino acids. This was a survey-level run. Sequenced by immunoSEQ multiplex PCR; TCRdb stores in-frame clones only, minus some. Here the sample spans about 46,000 clones, about four fifths being singletons. The chain employs TRBV7-9 and TRBJ1-1, with D unclear. Sequenced: cord blood. The source is a newborn boy with IPEX syndrome. The CDR3 DNA reads TGTGCCAGCAGCTTAGTGAGAGGGAACACTGAAGCTTTCTTT. Its translation is CASSLVRGNTEAFF.